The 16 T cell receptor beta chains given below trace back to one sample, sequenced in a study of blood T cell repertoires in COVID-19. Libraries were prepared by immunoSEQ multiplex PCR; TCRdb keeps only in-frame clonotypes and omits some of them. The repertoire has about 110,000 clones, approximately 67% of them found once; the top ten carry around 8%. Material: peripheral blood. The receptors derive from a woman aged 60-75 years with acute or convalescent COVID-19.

CDR3 DNA: TGTGCCAGCAGCTTAGGTACGGGGGGCCTCTCCTACAATGAGCAGTTCTTC. Protein product: CASSLGTGGLSYNEQFF. V gene TRBV11-2 combines with J gene TRBJ2-1; possible D gene TRBD2, 7 bases. In germline, CDR1 is SGHAT, CDR2 FQNNGV. The CDR3 has 17 amino acids. Trimming removed 1 base from V and 0 bases from J, with 13 bases in between.

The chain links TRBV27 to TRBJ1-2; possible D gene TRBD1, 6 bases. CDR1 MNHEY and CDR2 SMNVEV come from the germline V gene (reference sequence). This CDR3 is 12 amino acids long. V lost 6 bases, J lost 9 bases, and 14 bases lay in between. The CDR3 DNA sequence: TGTGCCAGCAGCCCCGGACAGATACGCTACACCTTC. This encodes CASSPGQIRYTF.

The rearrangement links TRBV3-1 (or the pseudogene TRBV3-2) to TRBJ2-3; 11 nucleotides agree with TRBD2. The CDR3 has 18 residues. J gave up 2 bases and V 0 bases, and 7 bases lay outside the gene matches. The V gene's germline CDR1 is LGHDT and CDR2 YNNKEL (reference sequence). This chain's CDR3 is CASSQDLSGGEYTDTQYF. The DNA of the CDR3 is TGTGCCAGCAGCCAAGATCTTAGCGGGGGGGAATACACAGATACGCAGTATTTT.

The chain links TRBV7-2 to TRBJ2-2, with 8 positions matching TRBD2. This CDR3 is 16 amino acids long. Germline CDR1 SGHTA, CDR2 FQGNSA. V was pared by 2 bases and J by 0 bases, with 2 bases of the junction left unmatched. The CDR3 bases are TGTGCCAGCAGCTTACGGGGGGGCTCGAACACCGGGGAGCTGTTTTTT. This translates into CASSLRGGSNTGELFF. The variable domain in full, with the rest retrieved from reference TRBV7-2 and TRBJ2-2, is GAGVSQSPSNKVTEKGKDVELRCDPISGHTALYWYRQSLGQGLEFLIYFQGNSAPDKSGLPSDRFSAERTGGSVSTLTIQRTQQEDSAVYLCASSLRGGSNTGELFFGEGSRLTVL.

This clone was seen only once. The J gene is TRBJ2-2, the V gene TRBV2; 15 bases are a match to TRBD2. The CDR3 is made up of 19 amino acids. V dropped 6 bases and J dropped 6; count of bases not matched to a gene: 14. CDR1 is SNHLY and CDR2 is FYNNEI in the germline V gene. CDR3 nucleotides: TGTGCCAGCAGCGTAAACTACGGGACTAGCGGGGGGCATGCCGGGGAGCTGTTTTTT. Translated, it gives CASSVNYGTSGGHAGELFF.

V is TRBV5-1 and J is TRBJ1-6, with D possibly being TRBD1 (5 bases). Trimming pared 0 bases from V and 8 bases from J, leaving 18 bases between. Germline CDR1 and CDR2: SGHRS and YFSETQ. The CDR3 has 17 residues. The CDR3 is CASSLALRGGTDSPLHF. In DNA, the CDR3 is TGCGCCAGCAGCTTGGCCTTGAGGGGAGGGACCGATTCACCCCTCCACTTT. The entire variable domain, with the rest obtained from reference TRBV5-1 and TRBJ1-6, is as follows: KAGVTQTPRYLIKTRGQQVTLSCSPISGHRSVSWYQQTPGQGLQFLFEYFSETQRNKGNFPGRFSGRQFSNSRSEMNVSTLELGDSALYLCASSLALRGGTDSPLHFGNGTRLTVT.

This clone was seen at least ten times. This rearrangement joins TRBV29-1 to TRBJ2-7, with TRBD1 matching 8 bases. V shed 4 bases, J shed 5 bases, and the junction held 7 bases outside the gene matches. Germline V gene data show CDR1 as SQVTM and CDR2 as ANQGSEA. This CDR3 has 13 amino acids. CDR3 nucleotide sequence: TGCAGCGTTGGACAGGGGCAGGCGGACGAGCAGTACTTC. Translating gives CSVGQGQADEQYF.

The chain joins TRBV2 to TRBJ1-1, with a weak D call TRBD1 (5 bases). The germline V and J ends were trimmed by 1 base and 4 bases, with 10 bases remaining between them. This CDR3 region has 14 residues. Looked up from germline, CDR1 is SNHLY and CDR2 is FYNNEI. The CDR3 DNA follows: TGTGCCAGCAGTGAAGACAGGAGGGTCACTGAAGCTTTCTTT. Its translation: CASSEDRRVTEAFF.

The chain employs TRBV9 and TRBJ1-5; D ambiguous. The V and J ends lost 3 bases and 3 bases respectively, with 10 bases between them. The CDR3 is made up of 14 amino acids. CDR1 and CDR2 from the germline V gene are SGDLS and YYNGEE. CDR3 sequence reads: CASSAGWYNQPQHF. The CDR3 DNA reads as TGTGCCAGCAGCGCCGGGTGGTACAATCAGCCCCAGCATTTT.

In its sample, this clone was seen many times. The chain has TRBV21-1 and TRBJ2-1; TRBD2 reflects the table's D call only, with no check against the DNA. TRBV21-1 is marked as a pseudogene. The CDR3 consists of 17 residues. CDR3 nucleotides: TGTGCCGGGAAAACCGGGACTAGCGGGGGGCCCTCCGATGAGCAGTTCTTC. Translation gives CAGKTGTSGGPSDEQFF.

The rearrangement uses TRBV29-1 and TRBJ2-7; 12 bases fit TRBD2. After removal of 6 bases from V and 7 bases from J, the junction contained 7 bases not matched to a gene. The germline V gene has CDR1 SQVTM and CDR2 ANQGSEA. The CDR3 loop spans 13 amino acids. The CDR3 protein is CSVRTSGVGEQYF. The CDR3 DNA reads TGCAGCGTGAGGACTAGCGGGGTGGGGGAGCAGTACTTC.

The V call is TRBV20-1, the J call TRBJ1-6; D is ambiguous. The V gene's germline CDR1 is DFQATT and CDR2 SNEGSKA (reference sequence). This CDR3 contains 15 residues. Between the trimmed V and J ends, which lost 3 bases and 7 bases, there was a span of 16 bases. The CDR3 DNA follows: TGCAGTGCTAGTCCACCTGGAGACGGGAATTCACCCCTCCACTTT. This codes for CSASPPGDGNSPLHF.

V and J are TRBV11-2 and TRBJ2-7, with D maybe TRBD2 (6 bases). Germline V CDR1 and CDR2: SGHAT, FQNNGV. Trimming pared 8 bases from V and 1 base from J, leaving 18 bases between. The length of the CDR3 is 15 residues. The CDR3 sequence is CASHGARGGSYEQYF. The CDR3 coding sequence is TGTGCCAGCCACGGTGCACGGGGAGGATCCTACGAGCAGTACTTC.

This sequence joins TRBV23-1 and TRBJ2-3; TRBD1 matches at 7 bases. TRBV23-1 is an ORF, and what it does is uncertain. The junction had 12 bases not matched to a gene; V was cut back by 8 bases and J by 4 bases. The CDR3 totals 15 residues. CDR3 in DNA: TGCGCCAGCCGTATTACAGGGGAGTCATCAGATACGCAGTATTTT. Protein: CASRITGESSDTQYF.

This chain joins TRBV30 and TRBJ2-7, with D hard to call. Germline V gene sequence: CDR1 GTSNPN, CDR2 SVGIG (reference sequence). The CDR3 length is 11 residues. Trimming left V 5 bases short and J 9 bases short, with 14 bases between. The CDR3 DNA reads TGTGCCTGGTCGCGAGACATACGGCAGTACTTC. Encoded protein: CAWSRDIRQYF.

CDR3 residues: CASSSLLEGYEQYF. The DNA of the CDR3 is TGTGCCAGCAGTTCCCTTCTAGAGGGCTACGAGCAGTACTTC. J is TRBJ2-7 and V is TRBV5-4, with D possibly TRBD2 on 5 matching bases. Per germline, CDR1 SGHNT and CDR2 YYREEE (reference sequence). Trimming cost V 5 bases and J 3 bases, with 15 bases left between them. CDR3 size: 14 residues.